The 20 T cell receptor beta chains below come from one sample, sequenced in a study of T cell changes during pregnancy in multiple sclerosis. The protocol was immunoSEQ multiplex PCR, while the TCRdb copy is restricted to in-frame clones and leaves out a portion. The sample shows tens of thousands of clones, 70% to 90% of them seen only once. This specimen consisted of CD4+ T cells from peripheral blood mononuclear cells, obtained in the first trimester of pregnancy. The source is a female donor with multiple sclerosis, enrolled in a pregnancy study.

The V call is TRBV27, the J call TRBJ2-3; D is unresolved. The length of the CDR3 is 14 residues. V was clipped by 4 bases and J by 8 bases, with 16 bases between them. Looked up from germline, CDR1 is MNHEY and CDR2 is SMNVEV (reference sequence). The CDR3 loop is CASSSRSPQLTQYF. The DNA for the CDR3 is TGTGCCAGCAGTTCCCGATCCCCACAGCTTACGCAGTATTTT.

The gene calls are TRBV7-9 and TRBJ2-3, with 13 nucleotides matching TRBD2. The CDR3 is 16 amino acids. Trimming took 2 bases from V and 4 from J; bases not matched to a gene: 3. Germline loops: CDR1 SEHNR, CDR2 FQNEAQ (reference sequence). DNA of the CDR3: TGTGCCAGCAGCTTACCGGGACTAGCGGGACCAGATACGCAGTATTTT. It translates to CASSLPGLAGPDTQYF.

This chain connects TRBV5-1 to TRBJ2-3; D may be TRBD1 (5 bases). V was pared by 3 bases and J by 6 bases, with 8 bases between. The CDR3 runs 12 residues. Germline V gene data show CDR1 as SGHRS and CDR2 as YFSETQ. DNA of the CDR3: TGCGCCAGCAGCTCAGGGTTGGATACGCAGTATTTT. Its protein product is CASSSGLDTQYF. The full variable domain, in which reference TRBV5-1 and TRBJ2-3 provide the parts outside the CDR3, is KAGVTQTPRYLIKTRGQQVTLSCSPISGHRSVSWYQQTPGQGLQFLFEYFSETQRNKGNFPGRFSGRQFSNSRSEMNVSTLELGDSALYLCASSSGLDTQYFGPGTRLTVL.

CDR3 sequence reads: CASSRTRGPSLSGANVLTF. Here the CDR3 DNA reads TGTGCCAGCAGTCGAACCAGGGGCCCTAGCCTCTCTGGGGCCAACGTCCTGACTTTC. The rearrangement joins TRBV28 to TRBJ2-6, with a possible D match to TRBD1 (6 bases). The V and J ends lost 5 bases and 0 bases respectively, with 20 bases between them. This CDR3 region has 19 residues. In germline, CDR1 is MDHEN, CDR2 SYDVKM.

This chain connects TRBV5-4 to TRBJ1-2; D not resolved. This CDR3 has 15 amino acids. Germline V gene lookup returns CDR1 SGHNT and CDR2 YYREEE (reference sequence). V lost 1 base and J lost 5, with 15 bases in between. CDR3: CASSLSSAGRYGYTF. Here the CDR3 DNA reads TGTGCCAGCAGCTTGTCGTCGGCAGGAAGGTATGGCTACACCTTC.

This clone was seen more than once but under ten times. V usage is TRBV5-1 and J usage is TRBJ2-1, with D possibly TRBD2 on 6 matching bases. The CDR3 consists of 14 residues. V dropped 2 bases and J dropped 6 bases, with 12 bases sitting between them. The germline V gene encodes CDR1 SGHRS and CDR2 YFSETQ. In nucleotides, the CDR3 is TGCGCCAGCAGCTTCGGGGGAGCGAGCAATGAGCAGTTCTTC. Residues: CASSFGGASNEQFF.

This clone was counted a single time. This chain connects TRBV7-9 to TRBJ1-4, with a weak D call TRBD1 (5 bases). The ends were cut back, 5 bases at V and 4 bases at J, with 17 bases in the middle. The germline gives CDR1 SEHNR, CDR2 FQNEAQ (reference sequence). The CDR3 covers 16 residues. The CDR3 nucleotides read TGTGCCAGCAGCACCCGTCGGGCAGGGCTTAATGAAAAACTGTTTTTT. Protein: CASSTRRAGLNEKLFF.

This rearrangement joins TRBV5-6 to TRBJ2-3; maybe TRBD2 (6 bases). Trimming cost V 4 bases and J 2 bases, with 17 bases left between them. This CDR3 has 16 amino acids. CDR1 and CDR2 from the germline V gene are SGHDT and YYEEEE. DNA for the CDR3: TGTGCCAGCAGCCCTCGGGACTGGCCCTTCACAGATACGCAGTATTTT. Protein sequence: CASSPRDWPFTDTQYF.

The J gene is TRBJ2-5, the V gene TRBV11-2; D may be TRBD2 (6 bases). Germline CDR1 reads SGHAT; CDR2 reads FQNNGV. V was clipped by 2 bases and J by 4 bases, with 14 bases between them. The CDR3 is 15 amino acids. CDR3: CASSLISSGVETQYF. CDR3 nucleotide sequence: TGTGCCAGCAGCTTAATCTCCTCGGGAGTAGAGACCCAGTACTTC.

V is TRBV9 and J is TRBJ2-1; D unresolved. This CDR3 comprises 15 residues. Trimming took 0 bases from V and 0 from J, leaving 7 bases between them. Germline CDR1 and CDR2: SGDLS and YYNGEE. The CDR3 DNA reads as TGTGCCAGCAGCGTAGAACTGTTCTCCTACAATGAGCAGTTCTTC. Amino acid sequence: CASSVELFSYNEQFF.

The CDR3 nucleotides read TGTGCCAGCAGCCCGGGACAGGGGGCCCAGCAGCCCCAGCATTTT. Its translation: CASSPGQGAQQPQHF. The V and J genes are TRBV6-6 and TRBJ1-5; 12 positions match TRBD1. The CDR3 is 15 amino acids. V lost 6 bases to trimming and J lost 7 bases; unmatched junction nucleotides: 7. Germline V gene lookup returns CDR1 MNHNY and CDR2 SVGAGI (reference sequence).

This sequence joins TRBV7-2 and TRBJ2-1; tentatively, D is TRBD2 (5 bases). The germline gives CDR1 SGHTA, CDR2 FQGNSA. This CDR3 region has 16 residues. V lost 4 bases to trimming and J lost 7 bases, with 20 bases between them. The CDR3 region has the DNA TGTGCCAGCAGCTCAGAGACTACAGATGTTAGGAATGAGCAGTTCTTC. Translation gives CASSSETTDVRNEQFF.

V and J are TRBV18 and TRBJ2-1; D is possibly TRBD1 (5 bases). Germline V gene lookup returns CDR1 KGHSH and CDR2 LQKENI. Deletions cut 5 bases from V and 0 bases from J, with 20 bases between. This CDR3 has 18 amino acids. CDR3 bases: TGTGCCAGCTCATCTCCTTTCAACAGGCCTAGCTCCTACAATGAGCAGTTCTTC. Amino acids: CASSSPFNRPSSYNEQFF.

V usage is TRBV6-5 and J usage is TRBJ1-1; TRBD1 might be the D (5 bases). Per germline, CDR1 MNHEY and CDR2 SVGAGI. This CDR3 is 13 amino acids long. V dropped 4 bases and J dropped 3 bases, with 9 bases sitting between them. This CDR3 is CASSSPGDTEAFF. CDR3 bases: TGTGCCAGCAGTTCCCCGGGGGACACTGAAGCTTTCTTT.

This clone was found a few times. The chain has TRBV7-2 and TRBJ1-1; 9 bases fit TRBD1. CDR1 and CDR2 from the germline V gene are SGHTA and FQGNSA. The CDR3 is 17 residues long. V shed 5 bases and J 1 base; nucleotides not matched to a gene: 11. The CDR3 sequence: CASSLRDRDYTNTEAFF. The CDR3 region has the DNA TGTGCCAGCAGCCTCCGGGACAGGGACTATACGAACACTGAAGCTTTCTTT.

This chain joins TRBV11-2 and TRBJ1-2; D may be TRBD1 (5 bases). V lost 0 bases to trimming and J lost 8 bases, with 10 bases between them. Per germline, CDR1 SGHAT and CDR2 FQNNGV. The CDR3 runs to 13 residues. CDR3 bases: TGTGCCAGCAGCTTAGACCCCGGGGGGGGCTACACCTTC. Protein: CASSLDPGGGYTF.

V is TRBV5-4 and J is TRBJ1-3, with 10 bases that match TRBD1. The CDR3 contains 16 residues. V lost 4 bases, J lost 4 bases, and 8 bases stayed unmatched. Germline V CDR1 and CDR2: SGHNT, YYREEE (reference sequence). The DNA of the CDR3 is TGTGCCAGCAGCCGTCCCGGGACAGGGGACGGAAACACCATATATTTT. Amino acids: CASSRPGTGDGNTIYF.

The chain links TRBV10-3 to TRBJ2-2; TRBD2 is a possible D gene (6 bases). From germline, CDR1 is ENHRY and CDR2 SYGVKD. The CDR3 length is 15 residues. Deletions cut 4 bases from V and 7 bases from J, with 16 bases between. The CDR3 sequence: CAISGAGTLFGELFF. CDR3 nucleotides: TGTGCCATCAGTGGCGCCGGGACTTTGTTCGGGGAGCTGTTTTTT.

This clone occurred once. The J gene is TRBJ2-2, the V gene TRBV9; D not resolved. CDR1 is SGDLS, CDR2 YYNGEE, per germline. The CDR3 totals 14 residues. Trimming removed 1 base at V and 6 bases at J, with 10 bases between. Here the CDR3 reads CASSVNQAAGELFF. The CDR3 nucleotides read TGTGCCAGCAGCGTAAACCAGGCCGCCGGGGAGCTGTTTTTT. Looking up the rest from reference TRBV9 and TRBJ2-2 gives the full variable domain: DSGVTQTPKHLITATGQRVTLRCSPRSGDLSVYWYQQSLDQGLQFLIQYYNGEERAKGNILERFSAQQFPDLHSELNLSSLELGDSALYFCASSVNQAAGELFFGEGSRLTVL.

The chain couples TRBV7-9 to TRBJ2-7; 9 positions agree with TRBD1. From germline, CDR1 is SEHNR and CDR2 FQNEAQ (reference sequence). Trimming at V came to 3 bases and at J to 0 bases, leaving 9 bases not matched to a gene. The CDR3 length is 17 residues. The CDR3 DNA reads as TGTGCCAGCAGCTTTGGGTTAGACAGGGGGTCCTCCTACGAGCAGTACTTC. This sequence encodes CASSFGLDRGSSYEQYF. Full variable domain (remainder filled in from reference TRBV7-9 and TRBJ2-7): DTGVSQNPRHKITKRGQNVTFRCDPISEHNRLYWYRQTLGQGPEFLTYFQNEAQLEKSRLLSDRFSAERPKGSFSTLEIQRTEQGDSAMYLCASSFGLDRGSSYEQYFGPGTRLTVT.